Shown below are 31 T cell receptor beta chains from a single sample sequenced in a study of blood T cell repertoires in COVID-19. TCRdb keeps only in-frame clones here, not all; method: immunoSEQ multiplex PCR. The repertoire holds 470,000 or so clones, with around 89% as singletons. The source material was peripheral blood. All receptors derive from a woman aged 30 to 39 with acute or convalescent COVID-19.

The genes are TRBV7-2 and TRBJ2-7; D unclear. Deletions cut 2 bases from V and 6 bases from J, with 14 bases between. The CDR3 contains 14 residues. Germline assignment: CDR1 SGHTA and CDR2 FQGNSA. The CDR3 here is CASSLLGYAAEQYF. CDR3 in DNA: TGTGCCAGCAGCTTACTTGGCTATGCGGCCGAGCAGTACTTC.

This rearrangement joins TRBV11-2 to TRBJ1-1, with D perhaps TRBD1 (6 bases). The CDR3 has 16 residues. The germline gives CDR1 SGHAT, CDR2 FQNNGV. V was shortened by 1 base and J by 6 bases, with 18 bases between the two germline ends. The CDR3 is CASSLVRGRGFAEAFF. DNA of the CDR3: TGTGCCAGCAGCTTAGTTCGGGGCAGGGGCTTCGCTGAAGCTTTCTTT.

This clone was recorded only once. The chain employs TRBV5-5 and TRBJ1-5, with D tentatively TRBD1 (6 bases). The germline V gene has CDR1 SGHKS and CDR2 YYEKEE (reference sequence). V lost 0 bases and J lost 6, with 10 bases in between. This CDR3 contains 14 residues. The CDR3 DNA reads TGTGCCAGCAGCTTGGTCCAGGGGACTCAGCCCCAGCATTTT. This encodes CASSLVQGTQPQHF.

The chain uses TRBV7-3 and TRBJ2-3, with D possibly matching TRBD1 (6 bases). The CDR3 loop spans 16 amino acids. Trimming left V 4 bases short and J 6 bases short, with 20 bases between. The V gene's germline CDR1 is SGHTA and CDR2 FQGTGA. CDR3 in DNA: TGTGCCAGCAGCTCCTACCTGGGACACACTTCGGATACGCAGTATTTT. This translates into CASSSYLGHTSDTQYF.

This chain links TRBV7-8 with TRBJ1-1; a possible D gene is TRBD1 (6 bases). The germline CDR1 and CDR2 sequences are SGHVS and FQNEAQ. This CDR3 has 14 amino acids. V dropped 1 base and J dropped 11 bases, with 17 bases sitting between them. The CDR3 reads CASSLVTGRTAAFF. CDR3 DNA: TGTGCCAGCAGCTTAGTAACAGGCAGGACAGCGGCTTTCTTT.

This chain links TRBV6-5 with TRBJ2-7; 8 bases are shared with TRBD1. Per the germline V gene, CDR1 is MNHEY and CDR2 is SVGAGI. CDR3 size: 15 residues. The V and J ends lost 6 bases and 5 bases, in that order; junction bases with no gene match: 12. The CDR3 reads CASRGRTGMGDEQYF. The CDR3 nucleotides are TGTGCCAGCAGAGGCCGGACAGGGATGGGTGACGAGCAGTACTTC.

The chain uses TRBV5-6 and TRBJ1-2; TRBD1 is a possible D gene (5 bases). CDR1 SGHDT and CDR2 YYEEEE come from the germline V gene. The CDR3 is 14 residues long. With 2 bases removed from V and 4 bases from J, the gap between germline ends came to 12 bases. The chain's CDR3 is CASSFITGSYGYTF. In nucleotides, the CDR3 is TGTGCCAGCAGCTTTATTACAGGCAGCTATGGCTACACCTTC.

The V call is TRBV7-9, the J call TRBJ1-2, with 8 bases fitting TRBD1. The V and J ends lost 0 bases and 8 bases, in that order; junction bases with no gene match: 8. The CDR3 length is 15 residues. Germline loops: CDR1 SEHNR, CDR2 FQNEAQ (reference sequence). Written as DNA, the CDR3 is TGTGCCAGCAGCTTAGCCGGTACAGGGGGTGGCGGCTACACCTTC. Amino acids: CASSLAGTGGGGYTF.

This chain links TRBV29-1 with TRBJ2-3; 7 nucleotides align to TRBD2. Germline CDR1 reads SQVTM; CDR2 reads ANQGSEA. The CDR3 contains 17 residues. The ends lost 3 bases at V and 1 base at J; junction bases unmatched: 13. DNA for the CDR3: TGCAGCGTTGACGGCGGGGGTTTGGGGTTTGGCACAGATACGCAGTATTTT. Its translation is CSVDGGGLGFGTDTQYF.

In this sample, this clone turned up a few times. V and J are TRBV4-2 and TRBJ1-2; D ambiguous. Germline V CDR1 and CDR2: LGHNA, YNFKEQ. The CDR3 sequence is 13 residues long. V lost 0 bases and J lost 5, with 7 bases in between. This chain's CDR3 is CASSQERGYGYTF. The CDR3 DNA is TGTGCCAGCAGCCAAGAACGCGGGTATGGCTACACCTTC.

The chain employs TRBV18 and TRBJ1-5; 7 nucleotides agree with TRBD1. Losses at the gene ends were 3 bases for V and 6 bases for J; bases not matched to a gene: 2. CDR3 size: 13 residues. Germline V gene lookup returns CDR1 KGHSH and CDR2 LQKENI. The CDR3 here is CASSPDRPQPQHF. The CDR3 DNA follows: TGTGCCAGCTCACCGGACAGGCCTCAGCCCCAGCATTTT.

Here the CDR3 DNA reads TGTGCCACCAGTGGTGACACCCCGGCCCAGTACTTC. As protein: CATSGDTPAQYF. The chain couples TRBV24-1 to TRBJ2-5; D remains unclear. Trimming pared 5 bases from V and 9 bases from J, leaving 12 bases between. CDR3 length: 12 amino acids. From germline, CDR1 is KGHDR and CDR2 SFDVKD.

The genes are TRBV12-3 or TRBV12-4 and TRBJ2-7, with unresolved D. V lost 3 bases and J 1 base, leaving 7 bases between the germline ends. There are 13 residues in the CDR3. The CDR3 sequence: CASSLAGSYEQYF. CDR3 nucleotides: TGTGCCAGCAGTTTGGCAGGTTCCTACGAGCAGTACTTC.

CDR3 protein: CAWRTGSGPNQPQHF. As DNA, the CDR3 is TGTGCCTGGAGAACAGGGTCCGGTCCTAATCAGCCCCAGCATTTT. The chain carries TRBV30 and TRBJ1-5; D possibly corresponds to TRBD1 (6 bases). The CDR3 has 15 residues. Trimming cost V 3 bases and J 4 bases, with 16 bases left between them. CDR1 is GTSNPN, CDR2 SVGIG, per germline (reference sequence).

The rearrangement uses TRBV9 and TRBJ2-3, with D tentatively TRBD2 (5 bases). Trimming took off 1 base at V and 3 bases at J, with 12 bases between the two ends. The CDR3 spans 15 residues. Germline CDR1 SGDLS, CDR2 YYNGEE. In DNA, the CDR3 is TGTGCCAGCAGCGTAACCCTAGCTCTTACAGATACGCAGTATTTT. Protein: CASSVTLALTDTQYF.

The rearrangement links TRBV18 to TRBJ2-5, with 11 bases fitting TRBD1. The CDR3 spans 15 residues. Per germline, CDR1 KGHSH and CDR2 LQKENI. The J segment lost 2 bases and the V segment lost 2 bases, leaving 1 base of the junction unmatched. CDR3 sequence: CASSPGTGGQETQYF. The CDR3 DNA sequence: TGTGCCAGCTCACCAGGGACAGGGGGTCAAGAGACCCAGTACTTC.

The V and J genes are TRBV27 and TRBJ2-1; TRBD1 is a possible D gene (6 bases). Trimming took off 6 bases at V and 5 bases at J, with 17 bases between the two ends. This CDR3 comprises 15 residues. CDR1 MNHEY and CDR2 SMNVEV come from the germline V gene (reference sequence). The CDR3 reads CASSEVGTSNNEQFF. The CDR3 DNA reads TGTGCCAGCAGCGAGGTAGGGACATCAAACAATGAGCAGTTCTTC.

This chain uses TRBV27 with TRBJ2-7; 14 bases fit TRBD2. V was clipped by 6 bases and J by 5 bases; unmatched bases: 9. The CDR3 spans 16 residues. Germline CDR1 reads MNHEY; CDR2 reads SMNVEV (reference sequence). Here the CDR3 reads CASSRLAGGPLDEQYF. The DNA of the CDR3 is TGTGCCAGCAGCCGACTAGCGGGGGGGCCTCTCGACGAGCAGTACTTC.

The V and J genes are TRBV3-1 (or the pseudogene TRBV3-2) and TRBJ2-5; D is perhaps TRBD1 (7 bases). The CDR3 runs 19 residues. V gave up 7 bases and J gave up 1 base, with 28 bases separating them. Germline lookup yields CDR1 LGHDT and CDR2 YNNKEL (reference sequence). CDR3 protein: CASNSLGWGDSKFQETQYF. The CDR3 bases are TGTGCCAGCAATAGCCTTGGCTGGGGGGACAGCAAGTTCCAAGAGACCCAGTACTTC.

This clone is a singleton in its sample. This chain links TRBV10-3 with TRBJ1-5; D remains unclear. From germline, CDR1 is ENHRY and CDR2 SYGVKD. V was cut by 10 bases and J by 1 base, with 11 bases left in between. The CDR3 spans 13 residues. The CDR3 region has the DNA TGTGCCACTCGACCACAGAGCAATCAGCCCCAGCATTTT. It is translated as CATRPQSNQPQHF.

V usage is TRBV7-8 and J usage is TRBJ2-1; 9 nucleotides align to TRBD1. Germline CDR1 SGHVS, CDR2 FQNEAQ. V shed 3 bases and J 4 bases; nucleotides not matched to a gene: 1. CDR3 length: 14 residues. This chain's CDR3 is CASSFGTGYNEQFF. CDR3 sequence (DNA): TGTGCCAGCAGCTTTGGGACAGGGTACAATGAGCAGTTCTTC. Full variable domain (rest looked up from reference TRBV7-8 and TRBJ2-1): GAGVSQSPRYKVAKRGQDVALRCDPISGHVSLFWYQQALGQGPEFLTYFQNEAQLDKSGLPSDRFFAERPEGSVSTLKIQRTQQEDSAVYLCASSFGTGYNEQFFGPGTRLTVL.

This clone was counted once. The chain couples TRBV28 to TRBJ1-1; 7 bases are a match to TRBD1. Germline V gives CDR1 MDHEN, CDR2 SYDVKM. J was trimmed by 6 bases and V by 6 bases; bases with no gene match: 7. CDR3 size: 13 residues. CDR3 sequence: CASSLAGTAEAFF. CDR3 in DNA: TGTGCCAGCAGCCTCGCCGGGACAGCTGAAGCTTTCTTT.

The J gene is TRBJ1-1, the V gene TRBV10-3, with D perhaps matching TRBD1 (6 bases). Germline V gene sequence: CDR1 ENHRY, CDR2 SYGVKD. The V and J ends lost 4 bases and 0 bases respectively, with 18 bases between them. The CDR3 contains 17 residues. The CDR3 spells CAISVLGQKPLNTEAFF. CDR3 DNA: TGTGCCATCAGTGTACTCGGACAGAAGCCTTTGAACACTGAAGCTTTCTTT.

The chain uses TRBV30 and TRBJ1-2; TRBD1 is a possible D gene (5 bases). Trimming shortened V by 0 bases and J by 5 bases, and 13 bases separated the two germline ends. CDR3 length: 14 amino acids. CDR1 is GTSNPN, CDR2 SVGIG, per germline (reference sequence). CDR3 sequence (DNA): TGTGCCTGGAGTGTAGGAGACAGACAGTATGGCTACACCTTC. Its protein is CAWSVGDRQYGYTF.

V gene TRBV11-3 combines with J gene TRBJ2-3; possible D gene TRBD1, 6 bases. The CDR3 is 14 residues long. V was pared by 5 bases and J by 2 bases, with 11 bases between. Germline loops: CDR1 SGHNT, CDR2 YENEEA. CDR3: CASSPGQSTDTQYF. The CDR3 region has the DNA TGTGCCAGCAGCCCTGGACAGTCCACAGATACGCAGTATTTT. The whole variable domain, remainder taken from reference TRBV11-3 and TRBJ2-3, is EAGVVQSPRYKIIEKKQPVAFWCNPISGHNTLYWYLQNLGQGPELLIRYENEEAVDDSQLPKDRFSAERLKGVDSTLKIQPAELGDSAVYLCASSPGQSTDTQYFGPGTRLTVL.

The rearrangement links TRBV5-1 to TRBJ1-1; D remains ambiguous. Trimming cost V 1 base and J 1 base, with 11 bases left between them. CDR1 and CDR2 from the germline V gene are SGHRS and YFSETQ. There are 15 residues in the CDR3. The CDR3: CASSLQSHQNTEAFF. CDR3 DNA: TGCGCCAGCAGCTTGCAAAGCCACCAGAACACTGAAGCTTTCTTT. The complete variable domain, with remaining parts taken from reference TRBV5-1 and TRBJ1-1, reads KAGVTQTPRYLIKTRGQQVTLSCSPISGHRSVSWYQQTPGQGLQFLFEYFSETQRNKGNFPGRFSGRQFSNSRSEMNVSTLELGDSALYLCASSLQSHQNTEAFFGQGTRLTVV.

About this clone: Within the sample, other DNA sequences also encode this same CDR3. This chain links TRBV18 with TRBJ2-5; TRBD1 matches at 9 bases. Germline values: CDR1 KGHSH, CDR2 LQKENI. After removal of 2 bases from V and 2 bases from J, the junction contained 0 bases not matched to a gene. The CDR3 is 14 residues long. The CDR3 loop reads CASSPGTGQETQYF. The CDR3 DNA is TGTGCCAGCTCACCAGGGACAGGGCAAGAGACCCAGTACTTC.

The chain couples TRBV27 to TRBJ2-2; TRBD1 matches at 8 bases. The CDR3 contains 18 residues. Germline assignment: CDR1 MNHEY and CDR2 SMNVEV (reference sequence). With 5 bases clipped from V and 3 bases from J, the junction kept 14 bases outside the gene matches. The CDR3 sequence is CASSLWFGGQEDTGELFF. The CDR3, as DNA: TGTGCCAGCAGTCTTTGGTTTGGGGGACAGGAGGACACCGGGGAGCTGTTTTTT.

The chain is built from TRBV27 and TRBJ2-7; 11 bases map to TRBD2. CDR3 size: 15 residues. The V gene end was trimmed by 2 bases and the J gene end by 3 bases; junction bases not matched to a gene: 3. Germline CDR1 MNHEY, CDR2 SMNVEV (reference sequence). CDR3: CASSLRGLADYEQYF. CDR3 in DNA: TGTGCCAGCAGTTTAAGGGGACTAGCGGACTACGAGCAGTACTTC.

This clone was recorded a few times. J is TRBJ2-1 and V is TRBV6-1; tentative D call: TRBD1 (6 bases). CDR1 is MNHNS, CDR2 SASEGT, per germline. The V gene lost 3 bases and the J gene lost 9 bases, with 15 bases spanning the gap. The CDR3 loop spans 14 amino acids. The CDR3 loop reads CASSDHRAQGEQFF. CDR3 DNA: TGTGCCAGCAGTGACCACAGGGCCCAGGGTGAGCAGTTCTTC.

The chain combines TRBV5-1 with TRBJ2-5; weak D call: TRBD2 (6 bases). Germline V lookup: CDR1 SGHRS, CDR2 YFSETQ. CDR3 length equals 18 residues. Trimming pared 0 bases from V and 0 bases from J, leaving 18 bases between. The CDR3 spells CASSLGRESRMYQETQYF. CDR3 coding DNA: TGCGCCAGCAGCTTGGGACGGGAGTCCAGAATGTACCAAGAGACCCAGTACTTC.